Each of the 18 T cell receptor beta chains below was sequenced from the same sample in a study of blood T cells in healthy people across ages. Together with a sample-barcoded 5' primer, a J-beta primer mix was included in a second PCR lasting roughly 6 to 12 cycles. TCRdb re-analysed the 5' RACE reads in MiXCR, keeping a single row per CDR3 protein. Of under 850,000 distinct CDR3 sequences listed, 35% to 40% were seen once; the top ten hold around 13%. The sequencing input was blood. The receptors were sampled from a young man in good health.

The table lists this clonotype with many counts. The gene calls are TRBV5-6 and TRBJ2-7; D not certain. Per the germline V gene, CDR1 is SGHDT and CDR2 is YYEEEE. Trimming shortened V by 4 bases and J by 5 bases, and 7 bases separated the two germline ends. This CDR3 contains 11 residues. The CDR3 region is CASSHLNEQYF. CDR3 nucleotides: TGTGCCAGCAGCCACCTCAACGAGCAGTACTTC.

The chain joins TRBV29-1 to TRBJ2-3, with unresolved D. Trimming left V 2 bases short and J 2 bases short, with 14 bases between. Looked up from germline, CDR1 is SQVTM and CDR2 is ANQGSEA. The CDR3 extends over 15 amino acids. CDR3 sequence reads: CSVEYQGSVTDTQYF. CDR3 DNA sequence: TGCAGCGTTGAATACCAAGGGTCCGTCACAGATACGCAGTATTTT.

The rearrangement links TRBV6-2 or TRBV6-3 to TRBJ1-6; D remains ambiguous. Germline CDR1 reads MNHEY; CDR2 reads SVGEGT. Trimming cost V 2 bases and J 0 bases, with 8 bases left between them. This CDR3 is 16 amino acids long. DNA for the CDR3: TGTGCCAGCAGTTACCGCCAGAGCTCCTATAATTCACCCCTCCACTTT. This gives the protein CASSYRQSSYNSPLHF.

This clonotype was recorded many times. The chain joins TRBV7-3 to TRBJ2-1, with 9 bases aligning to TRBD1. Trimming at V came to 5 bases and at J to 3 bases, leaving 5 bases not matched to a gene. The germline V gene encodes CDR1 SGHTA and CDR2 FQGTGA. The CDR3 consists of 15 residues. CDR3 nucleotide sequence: TGTGCCAGCAGCGACAGGGGGGGTCTCTACAATGAGCAGTTCTTC. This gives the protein CASSDRGGLYNEQFF.

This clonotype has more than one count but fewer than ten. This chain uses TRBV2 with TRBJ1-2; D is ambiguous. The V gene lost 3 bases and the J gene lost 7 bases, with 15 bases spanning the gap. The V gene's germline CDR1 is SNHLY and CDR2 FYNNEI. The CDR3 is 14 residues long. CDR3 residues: CASSDLSELGGYTF. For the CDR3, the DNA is TGTGCCAGCAGTGACTTGAGCGAGTTGGGTGGCTACACCTTC.

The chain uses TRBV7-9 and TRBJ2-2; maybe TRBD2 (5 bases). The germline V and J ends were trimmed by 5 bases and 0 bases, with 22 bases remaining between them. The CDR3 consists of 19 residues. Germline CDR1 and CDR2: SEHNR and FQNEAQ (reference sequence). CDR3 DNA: TGTGCCAGCAGCCGACGGCCCTTGAGTTCGGGGACGAACACCGGGGAGCTGTTTTTT. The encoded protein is CASSRRPLSSGTNTGELFF. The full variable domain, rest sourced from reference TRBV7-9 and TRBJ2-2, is DTGVSQNPRHKITKRGQNVTFRCDPISEHNRLYWYRQTLGQGPEFLTYFQNEAQLEKSRLLSDRFSAERPKGSFSTLEIQRTEQGDSAMYLCASSRRPLSSGTNTGELFFGEGSRLTVL.

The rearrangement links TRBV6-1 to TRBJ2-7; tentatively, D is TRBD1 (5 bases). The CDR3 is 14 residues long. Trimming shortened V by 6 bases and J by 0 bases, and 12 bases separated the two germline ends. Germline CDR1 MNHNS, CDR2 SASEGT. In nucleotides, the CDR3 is TGTGCCAGCAGGGAATGGGGCAGCTCCTACGAGCAGTACTTC. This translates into CASREWGSSYEQYF.

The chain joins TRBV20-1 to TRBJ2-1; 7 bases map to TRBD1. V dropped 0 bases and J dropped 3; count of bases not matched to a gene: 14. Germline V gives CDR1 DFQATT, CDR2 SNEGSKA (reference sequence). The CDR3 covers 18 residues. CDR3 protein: CSARDGTRQGVSYNEQFF. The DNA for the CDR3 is TGCAGTGCTAGAGATGGCACCCGACAGGGAGTAAGCTACAATGAGCAGTTCTTC.

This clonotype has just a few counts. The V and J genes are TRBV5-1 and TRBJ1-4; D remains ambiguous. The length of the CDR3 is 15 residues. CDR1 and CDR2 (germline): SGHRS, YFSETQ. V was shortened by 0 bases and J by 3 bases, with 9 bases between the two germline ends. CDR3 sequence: CASSLAPGSNEKLFF. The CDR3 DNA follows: TGCGCCAGCAGCTTGGCCCCGGGGTCTAATGAAAAACTGTTTTTT.

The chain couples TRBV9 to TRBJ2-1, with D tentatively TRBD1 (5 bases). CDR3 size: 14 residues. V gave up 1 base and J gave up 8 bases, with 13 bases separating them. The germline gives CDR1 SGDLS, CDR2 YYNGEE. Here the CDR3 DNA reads TGTGCCAGCAGCGTATTTGGGGCGCGCGATGAGCAGTTCTTC. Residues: CASSVFGARDEQFF.

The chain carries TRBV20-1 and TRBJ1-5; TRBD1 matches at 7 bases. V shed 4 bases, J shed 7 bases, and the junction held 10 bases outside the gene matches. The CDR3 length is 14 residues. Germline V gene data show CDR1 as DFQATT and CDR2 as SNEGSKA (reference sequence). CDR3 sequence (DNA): TGCAGTGCTACCTCCGACAGGGTCAGGCAGCCCCAGCATTTT. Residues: CSATSDRVRQPQHF.

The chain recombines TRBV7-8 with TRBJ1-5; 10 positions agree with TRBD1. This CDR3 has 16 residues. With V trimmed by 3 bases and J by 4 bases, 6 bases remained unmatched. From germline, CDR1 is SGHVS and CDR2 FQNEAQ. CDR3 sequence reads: CASSFSRDRGNQPQHF. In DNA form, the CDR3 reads TGTGCCAGCAGCTTCAGCCGGGACAGGGGTAATCAGCCCCAGCATTTT.

CDR3 DNA: TGTGCCAGTGGTGGCTATCCCGGGGAGCTGTTTTTT. Translation gives CASGGYPGELFF. The J gene is TRBJ2-2, the V gene TRBV9; D remains ambiguous. Germline-derived CDR1 and CDR2 are SGDLS and YYNGEE. The CDR3 runs 12 residues. Trimming took 8 bases from V and 6 from J, leaving 11 bases between them.

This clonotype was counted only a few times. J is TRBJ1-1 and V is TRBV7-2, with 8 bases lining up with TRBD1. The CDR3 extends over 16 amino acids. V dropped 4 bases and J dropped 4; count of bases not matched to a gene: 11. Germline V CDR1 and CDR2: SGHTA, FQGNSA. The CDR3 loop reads CASSSRTGGVSTEAFF. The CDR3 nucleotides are TGTGCCAGCAGCTCGCGAACAGGGGGGGTGAGCACTGAAGCTTTCTTT.

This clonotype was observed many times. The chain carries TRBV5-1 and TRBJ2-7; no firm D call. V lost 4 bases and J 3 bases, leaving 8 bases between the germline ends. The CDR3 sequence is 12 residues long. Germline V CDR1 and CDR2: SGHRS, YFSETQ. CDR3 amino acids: CASSRSGYEQYF. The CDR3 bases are TGCGCCAGCAGCCGGTCGGGCTACGAGCAGTACTTC.

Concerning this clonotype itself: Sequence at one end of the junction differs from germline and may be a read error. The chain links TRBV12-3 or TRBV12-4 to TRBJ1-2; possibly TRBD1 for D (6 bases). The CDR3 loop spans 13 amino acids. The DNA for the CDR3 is TGTGCCAGCAGATTAAGCAGGGGCTATGGCTACATCTTC. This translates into CASRLSRGYGYIF.

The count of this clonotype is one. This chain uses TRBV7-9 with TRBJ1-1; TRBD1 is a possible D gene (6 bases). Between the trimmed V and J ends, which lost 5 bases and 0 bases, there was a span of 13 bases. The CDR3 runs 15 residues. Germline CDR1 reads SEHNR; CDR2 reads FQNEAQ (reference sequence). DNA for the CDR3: TGTGCCAGCAGCCCAAATCAGGGGATGAACACTGAAGCTTTCTTT. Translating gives CASSPNQGMNTEAFF.

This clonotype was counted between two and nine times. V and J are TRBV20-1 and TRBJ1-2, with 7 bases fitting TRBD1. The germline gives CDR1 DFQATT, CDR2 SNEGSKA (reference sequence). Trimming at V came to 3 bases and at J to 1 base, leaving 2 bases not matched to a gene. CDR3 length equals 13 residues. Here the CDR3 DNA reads TGCAGTGCTAGTGCAGGGGGTAACTATGGCTACACCTTC. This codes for CSASAGGNYGYTF.